This TCR beta chain was found in a study of breast tumors, draining lymph nodes, adjacent tissues (TCRdb year 2016). Regarding the study in general: Breast cancer patients provided tumor, adjacent nontumor tissue and axillary lymph nodes, and the study compared the TCR beta repertoires across these three sources. In human breast cancer, the study set out to evaluate how tumor, surrounding tissue and draining lymph node repertoires relate to one another and whether T cells may move between these sites. Study-wide findings and limitations: The study presented the conclusion that tumor T cells originate in lymph nodes as consistent with a hypothesis, not as something directly demonstrated. Tumor T-cell repertoires showed less diversity than lymph node repertoires and more diversity than nontumor tissue repertoires, and tumor T-cell repertoires showed preferential V and J gene usage. In luminal-like breast cancer, tumor and nontumor tissue repertoires resembled each other significantly more than in basal-like breast cancer. The data were considered consistent with most tumor T cells being derived from the lymph node and subsequently expanding within tumor tissue.

In its sample, this clonotype was seen a few times. Its antigen is currently not known. Per-base quality was not reported, and no clone a single base away is much larger than it. Lymph node samples came from the axillary draining lymph nodes of breast cancer patients. Sequencing took place on an Illumina HiSeq 2000. Multiplex PCR amplification was used to generate the TCR beta chain libraries. The amplified TCR beta chain products were analyzed by high-throughput sequencing. The public reads were quality trimmed at Q25 with fastp and then assembled into clones with MiXCR by TCRdb, keeping productive beta chains. CDR3 protein sequences are deduplicated, and each keeps its most common genes and DNA. The sample table lists about 110,000 distinct CDR3 sequences, more than 30% of them with a count of one. The ten top clones hold approximately 5% of the sample. Inclusive of the bounding cysteine and phenylalanine, the CDR3 is 15 residues long. Of the read, only the CDR3 DNA is kept; its 45 bases are in frame from base 1. The germline V gene specifies SGDLS as CDR1 and YYNGEE as CDR2. V and J lose 0 bases and 1 base, and a span of 10 bases separates them.

The receptor comes from a female donor with breast cancer. Some clones in this sample may be carry-over from other donors' samples. The sequenced material came from axillary lymph node tissue. Here the chain combines TRBV9 and TRBJ1-1; no D gene can be assigned with confidence. The DNA is as follows: TGTGCCAGCAGCGTAGAGGGCAGCTCGAACACTGAAGCTTTCTTT. It encodes CASSVEGSSNTEAFF.